The rows below give T cell receptor beta chains drawn from one sample of a study of blood T cell repertoires in COVID-19. Libraries were prepared by immunoSEQ multiplex PCR; TCRdb keeps only in-frame clonotypes and omits some of them. The table includes about 310,000 clones, nearly 90% detected once. Sequencing was carried out using peripheral blood. The receptors come from a woman aged 40 to 49 with COVID-19, enrolled during active disease. The CDR3 runs from the conserved cysteine through the conserved F or W. D genes are given only for firm matches. Expanded clones get a size class; other rows say once, few or many, or leave the size out.

abundance | d_gene | j_gene | v_gene | CDR3nt | CDR3aa
. | . | TRBJ2-3 | TRBV7-3 | TGTGCCAGCAGCTTAGAGGGAAGCACAGATACGCAGTATTTT | CASSLEGSTDTQYF
. | . | TRBJ1-1 | TRBV2 | TGTGCCAGCAGTGGGGGGGGGCCCACTGAAGCTTTCTTT | CASSGGGPTEAFF
. | . | TRBJ1-1 | TRBV6-2/TRBV6-3 | TGTGCCAGCAGTTACGGGCAACCCCCCGAAGCTTTCTTT | CASSYGQPPEAFF
. | TRBD2 | TRBJ2-5 | TRBV7-2 | TGTGCCAGCAGCTATCCGGCGGGTGCGGGGGGGGAGACCCAGTACTTC | CASSYPAGAGGETQYF
. | TRBD2 | TRBJ2-1 | TRBV27 | TGTGCCAGCAGCGATACCGGGACTAGCAGAAACAATGAGCAGTTCTTC | CASSDTGTSRNNEQFF
. | . | TRBJ2-6 | TRBV5-1 | TGCGCCAGCAGCTTGGCAACAGCCTCTGGGGCCAACGTCCTGACTTTC | CASSLATASGANVLTF
. | TRBD1 | TRBJ1-1 | TRBV3-1/TRBV3-2 | TGTGCCAGCAGCCACCACAGACAGGGGAAGACTGAAGCTTTCTTT | CASSHHRQGKTEAFF
. | . | TRBJ2-3 | TRBV5-4 | TGTGCCAGCAGTGGGAGGACTCCCCCTTATACGCAGTATTTT | CASSGRTPPYTQYF
. | TRBD1 | TRBJ2-2 | TRBV28 | TGTGCCAGCAGTTTTGGGGGACAGGGATGGCACACCGGGGAGCTGTTTTTT | CASSFGGQGWHTGELFF
. | TRBD1 | TRBJ2-7 | TRBV9 | TGTGCCAGCAGCGGTGGACAGGGGGACTACGAGCAGTACTTC | CASSGGQGDYEQYF
. | . | TRBJ2-7 | TRBV29-1 | TGCAGCGTTGAAAATCAACAATATCGGGGGACCTACGAGCAGTACTTC | CSVENQQYRGTYEQYF
. | TRBD1 | TRBJ1-1 | TRBV5-1 | TGCGCCAGCAGCTTGTGGCAGGGGGCCGGTGAAGCTTTCTTT | CASSLWQGAGEAFF
. | TRBD1 | TRBJ2-1 | TRBV4-1 | TGCGCCAGCAGCCAATCGCCCCGCGGGACAGGGGATGAGCAGTTCTTC | CASSQSPRGTGDEQFF
. | . | TRBJ1-1 | TRBV2 | TGTGCCAGCAGTGAATCCGAAATCGCGGCTTTCTTT | CASSESEIAAFF
. | TRBD1 | TRBJ1-1 | TRBV18 | TGTGCCAGCTCACCACCCGGGGGACAGGGGCCCGGTGAGGCTGAAGCTTTCTTT | CASSPPGGQGPGEAEAFF
. | . | TRBJ2-1 | TRBV11-3 | TGTGCCAGCAGCTGGACGGGGAATGAGCAGTTCTTC | CASSWTGNEQFF
. | TRBD2 | TRBJ2-5 | TRBV9 | TGTGCCAGCAGCGTAGCCGCGGGGGGGTCGGAGACCCAGTACTTC | CASSVAAGGSETQYF
. | . | TRBJ2-5 | TRBV28 | TGTGCCAGCGCGGGGCAGGCTTTTGGGGAGACCCAGTACTTC | CASAGQAFGETQYF
. | . | TRBJ1-1 | TRBV5-4 | TGTGCCAGCAGCCGACAGAAGGGTCAGAACACTGAAGCTTTCTTT | CASSRQKGQNTEAFF
. | . | TRBJ2-1 | TRBV11-2 | TGTGCCAGCAGCGCCTTAGGGGCAGGCGAGCAGTTCTTC | CASSALGAGEQFF
once | . | TRBJ2-7 | TRBV9 | TGTGCCAGCAGCGCCTCCGGGACACCCTTTGAGCAGTACTTC | CASSASGTPFEQYF
. | . | TRBJ2-5 | TRBV6-6 | TGTGCCAGCAGACGGCCGACATCCCTACAAGAGACCCAGTACTTC | CASRRPTSLQETQYF
. | . | TRBJ2-1 | TRBV9 | TGTGCCAGCAGCGTACTAGCGTCTTCTTACAATGAGCAGTTCTTC | CASSVLASSYNEQFF
. | TRBD1 | TRBJ1-1 | TRBV19 | TGTGCCAGTAGTATCGGACAGGGTGAAGCTTTCTTT | CASSIGQGEAFF
. | . | TRBJ2-4 | TRBV19 | TGTGCCAGTAGTATAGGGAGGGAACCCCAGTACTTC | CASSIGREPQYF
. | . | TRBJ2-3 | TRBV19 | TGTGCCAGTAGCGACTTACTAGATTTCACAGATACGCAGTATTTT | CASSDLLDFTDTQYF
. | TRBD1 | TRBJ1-5 | TRBV28 | TGTGCCAGCAGTTTTCGAGGACAGGGGGGCTTTAATCAGCCCCAGCATTTT | CASSFRGQGGFNQPQHF
. | . | TRBJ2-2 | TRBV7-3 | TGTGCCAGCAGGGGGCCACAGGGGAACACCGGGGAGCTGTTTTTT | CASRGPQGNTGELFF
once | . | TRBJ2-1 | TRBV11-2 | TGTGCCAGCAGCCAACGACAGAGCAGCTACAATGAGCAGTTCTTC | CASSQRQSSYNEQFF
. | TRBD1 | TRBJ1-2 | TRBV28 | TGTGCCAGCAGCTACAGGGGTAACTATGGCTACACCTTC | CASSYRGNYGYTF
. | TRBD1 | TRBJ1-1 | TRBV28 | TGTGCCAGCAGCCCCCGGGACAGGGTGAACACTGAAGCTTTCTTT | CASSPRDRVNTEAFF
. | TRBD1 | TRBJ1-6 | TRBV5-6 | TGTGCCAGCAGCCCATCGGACAGGGGAGGATCACCCCTCCACTTT | CASSPSDRGGSPLHF
few | TRBD1 | TRBJ1-2 | TRBV20-1 | TGCAGTGCTAGTTATATGGGACAGGGGTATGGCTACACCTTC | CSASYMGQGYGYTF
. | TRBD2 | TRBJ2-5 | TRBV9 | TGTGCCAGCAGCGTAGCTGGACTAGCGGTACAAGAGACCCAGTACTTC | CASSVAGLAVQETQYF
. | . | TRBJ2-3 | TRBV18 | TGTGCCAGCTCACCAGAACGACGAGGCGTAGGGGGCACAGATACGCAGTATTTT | CASSPERRGVGGTDTQYF
. | . | TRBJ2-7 | TRBV5-1 | TGCGCCAGCAGCTTGGGACAGCTCTCCTACGAGCAGTACTTC | CASSLGQLSYEQYF
. | . | TRBJ2-7 | TRBV28 | TGTGCCAGCAGTTATGACACCTACGAGCAGTACTTC | CASSYDTYEQYF
. | TRBD1 | TRBJ1-4 | TRBV19 | TGTGCCAGTACCAAACCCGGGACAGGGATCGAAAAACTGTTTTTT | CASTKPGTGIEKLFF
. | . | TRBJ1-5 | TRBV28 | TGTGCCAGCAGTTTCGACAGATGGAATCAGCCCCAGCATTTT | CASSFDRWNQPQHF
. | TRBD1 | TRBJ1-2 | TRBV27 | TGTGCCAGCAGTTTGGACAGGGGAAATGGCTACACCTTC | CASSLDRGNGYTF
. | . | TRBJ1-1 | TRBV18 | TGTGCCAGCTCACCACCCCAGGGGCGGAGTGAAGCTTTCTTT | CASSPPQGRSEAFF
. | . | TRBJ1-4 | TRBV5-5 | TGTGCCAGCAGCCCTCACTCGGACAGCCTTAATGAAAAACTGTTTTTT | CASSPHSDSLNEKLFF
few | . | TRBJ2-2 | TRBV29-1 | TGCAGCGTCAAAACATCGAACACCGGGGAGCTGTTTTTT | CSVKTSNTGELFF
. | . | TRBJ1-1 | TRBV7-2 | TGTGCCAGCAGCCCCCCTCTGGGGTTCGGGGGGGGTAACACTGAAGCTTTCTTT | CASSPPLGFGGGNTEAFF
. | TRBD1 | TRBJ2-4 | TRBV2 | TGTGCCAGCAGTGAATTGGGACAGGGAGTGGGGATTCAGTACTTC | CASSELGQGVGIQYF
. | . | TRBJ2-6 | TRBV24-1 | TGTGCCACCAGTGATAAGGCAGGCCCGGGGGGGGCCAACGTCCTGACTTTC | CATSDKAGPGGANVLTF
. | . | TRBJ1-2 | TRBV10-3 | TGTGCCATCACAGGCGCCCCTAACTATGGCTACACCTTC | CAITGAPNYGYTF
. | TRBD1 | TRBJ1-1 | TRBV28 | TGTGCCAGCAACGGACAGGGGGGTATGAACACTGAAGCTTTCTTT | CASNGQGGMNTEAFF
once | . | TRBJ2-2 | TRBV28 | TGTGCCAGCAGACTCATAAGAAGGAGCGCGAACACCGGGGAGCTGTTTTTT | CASRLIRRSANTGELFF
. | . | TRBJ1-3 | TRBV3-1/TRBV3-2 | TGTGCCAGCAGCCAATATGACAGGAGCCTCTCTGGAAACACCATATATTTT | CASSQYDRSLSGNTIYF
. | TRBD1 | TRBJ2-3 | TRBV19 | TGTGCCAGTAGTACCAGGGGGACAGGTCGGACAGATACGCAGTATTTT | CASSTRGTGRTDTQYF
. | . | TRBJ1-1 | TRBV12-3/TRBV12-4 | TGTGCCAGCAGTTTAGGCTCCGGCACTGAAGCTTTCTTT | CASSLGSGTEAFF
. | TRBD2 | TRBJ2-2 | TRBV5-5 | TGTGCCAGCAGCTCACCAGCGGGGGAGAACACCGGGGAGCTGTTTTTT | CASSSPAGENTGELFF
. | TRBD1 | TRBJ2-5 | TRBV30 | TGTGCCTGGAGGAGACAGGGGGCTTTCGAGACCCAGTACTTC | CAWRRQGAFETQYF
. | TRBD2 | TRBJ2-1 | TRBV9 | TGTGCCAGCAGCGTAGGAAATAGCGGGGCCTACAATGAGCAGTTCTTC | CASSVGNSGAYNEQFF
. | TRBD1 | TRBJ1-4 | TRBV30 | TGTGCCTGGGGGGACAGTGTTCTAAATGAAAAACTGTTTTTT | CAWGDSVLNEKLFF
. | . | TRBJ2-5 | TRBV9 | TGTGCCAGCAGCCCTTCCTGGGTGGCAGGGGAGACCCAGTACTTC | CASSPSWVAGETQYF
. | . | TRBJ1-5 | TRBV7-2 | TGTGCCAGCAGCCCGCGGGTGGGAGAAGGCAATCAGCCCCAGCATTTT | CASSPRVGEGNQPQHF